Each of the 19 T cell receptor beta chains below was sequenced from the same sample in a study of identical twins. TCRdb independently ran MiXCR on the 5' RACE reads; one entry per CDR3 protein. The sample gives 270,000 or so distinct CDR3 sequences, about 8.3% of which show up once; 3% is in the top ten. These records were also assigned to another study, of yellow fever vaccine responses in identical twins.

The sequenced sample consisted of CD8+ T cells sorted from blood. These receptor sequences come from a woman under 30 in good health.

The chain employs TRBV20-1 and TRBJ2-1; TRBD2 agrees at 9 bases. Germline V CDR1 and CDR2: DFQATT, SNEGSKA (reference sequence). The CDR3 is 17 amino acids. Trimming removed 5 bases from V and 0 bases from J; junction bases left unmatched: 11. The CDR3 DNA reads as TGCAGTGCTCCCGAGGGGCTAGCGGGGATCTCCTACAATGAGCAGTTCTTC. Amino acid sequence: CSAPEGLAGISYNEQFF.

This clonotype was counted between two and nine times. V gene TRBV28 combines with J gene TRBJ2-7, with D perhaps TRBD1 or TRBD2 (7 bases each). V shed 3 bases and J shed 0 bases, with 21 bases lying between them. Germline V lookup: CDR1 MDHEN, CDR2 SYDVKM. This CDR3 is built from 18 residues. The CDR3 DNA reads as TGTGCCAGCAGTTTTTGGGGCAGGGGGGGGACGAGCTCCTACGAGCAGTACTTC. Amino acids: CASSFWGRGGTSSYEQYF.

This chain joins TRBV27 and TRBJ2-7; TRBD1 aligns across 8 bases. This CDR3 has 13 amino acids. Germline V gives CDR1 MNHEY, CDR2 SMNVEV (reference sequence). With V trimmed by 4 bases and J by 6 bases, 5 bases remained unmatched. The CDR3 spells CASSSSDRVEQYF. As DNA, the CDR3 is TGTGCCAGCAGTTCCTCGGACAGGGTCGAGCAGTACTTC.

This clonotype was observed many times. The V gene is TRBV7-9, the J gene TRBJ2-4; 8 bases are shared with TRBD1. Trimming took 5 bases from V and 8 from J; bases not matched to a gene: 11. The CDR3 has 15 amino acids. Germline assignment: CDR1 SEHNR and CDR2 FQNEAQ (reference sequence). The CDR3 is CASSPPGQARDIQYF. The CDR3 nucleotides are TGTGCCAGCAGCCCGCCGGGACAGGCAAGGGACATTCAGTACTTC.

A few counts support this clonotype. Compared with germline, one end of the junction differs, possibly owing to a read error. This sequence joins TRBV19 and TRBJ2-7; 9 bases line up with TRBD1. The CDR3 loop spans 14 amino acids. Germline assignment: CDR1 LNHDA and CDR2 SQIVND (reference sequence). CDR3 coding DNA: TGTGCCAGTGCCGGGACAGGGAGCTCCGACGAGCAGTACTTC. Translated: CASAGTGSSDEQYF.

This clonotype was recorded at least ten times. The rearrangement joins TRBV4-2 to TRBJ2-1; possible D gene TRBD2, 6 bases. Germline CDR1 is LGHNA and CDR2 is YNFKEQ. The V gene lost 0 bases and the J gene lost 2 bases, with 11 bases spanning the gap. This CDR3 is built from 16 residues. The CDR3 bases are TGTGCCAGCAGCCAAGATTCTAGCGTCCCCTACAATGAGCAGTTCTTC. Amino acids: CASSQDSSVPYNEQFF.

This clonotype appeared a few times. This chain joins TRBV7-9 and TRBJ2-1; no clear D. The CDR3 spans 14 residues. The germline V gene has CDR1 SEHNR and CDR2 FQNEAQ (reference sequence). The V gene lost 7 bases and the J gene lost 0 bases, with 10 bases spanning the gap. The CDR3 loop is CASTHASSYNEQFF. CDR3 DNA sequence: TGTGCCAGCACTCACGCCAGCTCCTACAATGAGCAGTTCTTC.

The sample holds a few counts of this clonotype. The V and J genes are TRBV28 and TRBJ2-7; a weak D match, TRBD2 (5 bases). V lost 4 bases and J 3 bases, leaving 22 bases between the germline ends. The CDR3 spans 17 residues. Per the germline V gene, CDR1 is MDHEN and CDR2 is SYDVKM. The CDR3 is CASSSPLRTLINYEQYF. CDR3 in DNA: TGTGCCAGCAGTTCCCCCCTGAGGACTCTTATCAACTACGAGCAGTACTTC.

This clonotype was counted a few times. The chain uses TRBV6-1 and TRBJ2-1; maybe TRBD2 (6 bases). Looked up from germline, CDR1 is MNHNS and CDR2 is SASEGT. This CDR3 contains 15 residues. V lost 5 bases to trimming and J lost 2 bases, with 13 bases between them. The CDR3 here is CASSLIAVAYNEQFF. The CDR3 DNA is TGTGCCAGCAGTCTTATAGCGGTGGCCTACAATGAGCAGTTCTTC.

At least ten counts were recorded for this clonotype. The genes are TRBV4-1 and TRBJ2-2; D is unresolved. The CDR3 runs to 12 residues. Deletions cut 2 bases from V and 3 bases from J, with 1 base between. Germline V gene sequence: CDR1 MGHRA, CDR2 YSYEKL. The CDR3 DNA reads as TGCGCCAGCAGCCAATACACCGGGGAGCTGTTTTTT. This translates into CASSQYTGELFF.

This clonotype came up many times. V gene TRBV12-3 or TRBV12-4 combines with J gene TRBJ1-1; D is ambiguous. CDR3 size: 17 residues. Trimming shortened V by 3 bases and J by 3 bases, and 20 bases separated the two germline ends. The CDR3 region has the DNA TGTGCCAGCAGTTTGTTGTCAGGTGGGCCCCGCGACACTGAAGCTTTCTTT. Translation gives CASSLLSGGPRDTEAFF.

J is TRBJ2-1 and V is TRBV20-1, with 11 bases matching TRBD1. The CDR3 contains 13 residues. Germline CDR1 and CDR2: DFQATT and SNEGSKA (reference sequence). After removal of 5 bases from V and 6 bases from J, the junction contained 3 bases not matched to a gene. CDR3 nucleotide sequence: TGCAGTGCTTTTGGACAGGGGGCCAATGAGCAGTTCTTC. Its translation: CSAFGQGANEQFF.

This clonotype turned up a few times. J is TRBJ2-3 and V is TRBV15; 11 bases are a match to TRBD2. CDR1 and CDR2 from the germline V gene are LNHNV and YYDKDF (reference sequence). The trim removed 5 bases at V and 6 bases at J, leaving 13 bases unmatched. The CDR3 spans 17 residues. CDR3 protein: CATSRPRLAGPGDTQYF. The CDR3 bases are TGTGCCACCAGCCGACCCCGACTAGCGGGACCCGGGGATACGCAGTATTTT.

There are many counts of this clonotype. V and J are TRBV20-1 and TRBJ2-2, with 10 bases matching TRBD2. There are 16 residues in the CDR3. Germline V CDR1 and CDR2: DFQATT, SNEGSKA (reference sequence). Trimming cost V 4 bases and J 3 bases; bases outside gene matches: 8. CDR3 nucleotides: TGCAGTGCTATCGGACTAGCGGAGGTGTACACCGGGGAGCTGTTTTTT. This translates into CSAIGLAEVYTGELFF.

This clonotype was seen repeatedly, ten times or more. The chain joins TRBV6-5 to TRBJ1-2; unclear D gene. Germline V gene data show CDR1 as MNHEY and CDR2 as SVGAGI. This CDR3 has 14 amino acids. The V gene lost 0 bases and the J gene lost 4 bases, with 9 bases spanning the gap. The CDR3 region is CASSYSPTAYGYTF. The CDR3 nucleotides read TGTGCCAGCAGTTACTCGCCCACAGCCTATGGCTACACCTTC.

This clonotype appeared a few times. The V gene is TRBV6-1, the J gene TRBJ2-2; TRBD2 agrees at 8 bases. The CDR3 has 17 amino acids. With 2 bases clipped from V and 1 base from J, the junction kept 6 bases outside the gene matches. CDR1 is MNHNS and CDR2 is SASEGT in the germline V gene. For the CDR3, the DNA is TGTGCCAGCAGTGAATATACTAGCGGACTGAACACCGGGGAGCTGTTTTTT. The encoded protein is CASSEYTSGLNTGELFF.

This clonotype showed up many times. One end of the junction varies from germline; a read error may be responsible. The V and J genes are TRBV7-9 and TRBJ2-1, with 9 bases identical to TRBD2. This CDR3 contains 12 residues. Germline V CDR1 and CDR2: SEHNR, FQNEAQ (reference sequence). CDR3 residues: CASSPNVLAGSF. The DNA of the CDR3 is TGTGCCAGCAGCCCAAATGTGCTAGCGGGGTCCTTC. Looking up the rest from reference TRBV7-9 and TRBJ2-1 gives the full variable domain: DTGVSQNPRHKITKRGQNVTFRCDPISEHNRLYWYRQTLGQGPEFLTYFQNEAQLEKSRLLSDRFSAERPKGSFSTLEIQRTEQGDSAMYLCASSPNVLAGSFGPGTRLTVL.

The CDR3 region is CSAPPGSSYEQYF. In nucleotides, the CDR3 is TGCAGTGCTCCCCCGGGGAGCTCCTACGAGCAGTACTTC. The chain links TRBV20-1 to TRBJ2-7, with a weak D call TRBD2 (5 bases). The CDR3 is 13 amino acids. V was cut by 5 bases and J by 0 bases, with 11 bases left in between. Germline lookup yields CDR1 DFQATT and CDR2 SNEGSKA (reference sequence).

The chain couples TRBV7-8 to TRBJ2-1, with 9 positions matching TRBD1. The ends lost 5 bases at V and 3 bases at J; junction bases unmatched: 8. Germline lookup yields CDR1 SGHVS and CDR2 FQNEAQ. The CDR3 consists of 16 residues. For the CDR3, the DNA is TGTGCCAGCAGCAACCCGACAGGGGGGATCTACAATGAGCAGTTCTTC. It is translated as CASSNPTGGIYNEQFF.